This T cell receptor beta chain was sequenced in a study of CD8 T cells in ankylosing spondylitis. Study results and caveats: Previously reported in reactive arthritis synovial fluid and blood were some of the motif variants. Seemingly distinctive of ankylosing spondylitis blood was a TCR beta motif formed by eight highly homologous variants. Relatively scarce in peripheral blood, disease-linked clones were CD8+. Reportedly, disease-linked clones are significantly enriched in ankylosing spondylitis patients' matched synovial fluid.

TCRdb reprocessed the 5' RACE reads with MiXCR, giving one entry per CDR3 protein. The table lists hundreds of thousands of distinct CDR3 sequences, roughly 13% of them singletons, with almost 7% in the top ten. On this clonotype itself: What it recognizes is unknown.

Germline values: CDR1 SEHNR, CDR2 FQNEAQ (reference sequence). The V end lost 1 base, the J end lost 5 bases, and 15 bases lay between the germline ends. The CDR3 extends over 16 amino acids. The chain employs TRBV7-9 and TRBJ2-4; weak D call: TRBD1 (5 bases). Sequences were obtained from blood, either unsorted or a sorted T cell fraction (not recorded which). This clonotype originated in a male donor with ankylosing spondylitis. DNA for the CDR3: TGTGCCAGCAGCTTAGTACAAACAGGTTCCCAAAACATTCAGTACTTC. It codes for CASSLVQTGSQNIQYF.